A single sample gave rise to the 12 T cell receptor beta chains below, sequenced in a study of T cell responses to AZD1222 COVID-19 vaccine. Measured with immunoSEQ multiplex PCR; TCRdb has only the in-frame clones, and not every one. The data show approximately 110,000 clones, 88% seen once. The source material was peripheral blood, sampled on day 0 of AZD1222 vaccination. The receptors stem from an adult in good health.

The chain couples TRBV25-1 to TRBJ1-2; no reliable D call. Trimming left V 4 bases short and J 8 bases short, with 14 bases between. The CDR3 is 13 amino acids. Germline V lookup: CDR1 MGHDK, CDR2 SYGVNS. The CDR3 DNA follows: TGTGCCAGCAGTGCGGGCCGAACGGGGGGCTACACCTTC. Protein sequence: CASSAGRTGGYTF.

V gene TRBV10-1 combines with J gene TRBJ2-5, with D possibly being TRBD2 (6 bases). Trimming cost V 6 bases and J 2 bases, with 13 bases left between them. Germline V lookup: CDR1 WNHNN, CDR2 SYGVQD (reference sequence). The CDR3 is 14 residues long. The CDR3 DNA follows: TGCGCCAGCAGCCCCGGAGGGGTACAAGAGACCCAGTACTTC. Protein product: CASSPGGVQETQYF.

This clone was counted a few times. The rearrangement links TRBV7-9 to TRBJ2-3, with D perhaps matching TRBD2 (7 bases). Trimming removed 10 bases at V and 4 bases at J, with 21 bases between. Germline assignment: CDR1 SEHNR and CDR2 FQNEAQ (reference sequence). This CDR3 is built from 15 residues. CDR3 nucleotides: TGTGCCATCGAGTACGGGGGCGCGGGGGCAGATACGCAGTATTTT. This translates into CAIEYGGAGADTQYF.

The chain recombines TRBV5-6 with TRBJ1-5, with 9 bases matching TRBD1. The CDR3 runs to 14 residues. Germline CDR1 and CDR2: SGHDT and YYEEEE. Trimming took 4 bases from V and 5 from J; bases not matched to a gene: 4. The CDR3 DNA reads as TGTGCCAGCAGCAGGACAGGGGTATATCAGCCCCAGCATTTT. This gives the protein CASSRTGVYQPQHF.

This chain uses TRBV5-1 with TRBJ1-3; D uncertain. V was pared by 0 bases and J by 4 bases, with 14 bases between. This CDR3 spans 16 amino acids. Germline CDR1 reads SGHRS; CDR2 reads YFSETQ. The CDR3 here is CASSLVSVRSGNTIYF. CDR3 nucleotides: TGCGCCAGCAGCTTGGTGTCAGTCAGGTCGGGAAACACCATATATTTT.

This chain links TRBV4-3 with TRBJ1-1; 9 nucleotides align to TRBD1. The V gene end was trimmed by 2 bases and the J gene end by 0 bases; junction bases not matched to a gene: 4. The germline V gene has CDR1 LGHNA and CDR2 YSLEER. The CDR3 is made up of 16 amino acids. CDR3 bases: TGCGCCAGCAGCCAACGACAGGGGGGGATGAACACTGAAGCTTTCTTT. Translating it yields CASSQRQGGMNTEAFF.

The chain has TRBV15 and TRBJ2-3; possibly TRBD2 for D (6 bases). Germline assignment: CDR1 LNHNV and CDR2 YYDKDF (reference sequence). Trimming removed 5 bases at V and 6 bases at J, with 18 bases between. This CDR3 is built from 15 residues. As DNA, the CDR3 is TGTGCCACCAGCGCCCGGCAGGAGGGCGCCGATACGCAGTATTTT. Amino acids: CATSARQEGADTQYF.

Note on this clone: At the DNA level, this CDR3 is encoded by other sequences in the same sample as well. The gene calls are TRBV3-1 (or the pseudogene TRBV3-2) and TRBJ2-7; D not certain. The CDR3 length is 12 residues. With 4 bases removed from V and 4 bases from J, the gap between germline ends came to 8 bases. CDR1 and CDR2 from the germline V gene are LGHDT and YNNKEL (reference sequence). The CDR3 nucleotides are TGTGCCAGCAGCCCCGGGCCTTACGAGCAGTACTTC. It specifies CASSPGPYEQYF.

The chain recombines TRBV4-1 with TRBJ1-2; no clear D. V was clipped by 3 bases and J by 0 bases, with 14 bases between them. The CDR3 covers 16 residues. From germline, CDR1 is MGHRA and CDR2 YSYEKL. The CDR3 sequence is CASSQTKHGPNYGYTF. Here the CDR3 DNA reads TGCGCCAGCAGCCAGACCAAGCACGGGCCTAACTATGGCTACACCTTC.

The V call is TRBV11-2, the J call TRBJ1-1; the D is unclear. The CDR3 consists of 14 residues. CDR1 and CDR2 (germline): SGHAT, FQNNGV. The V gene lost 2 bases and the J gene lost 1 base, with 8 bases spanning the gap. CDR3 region: CASSLTEWNTEAFF. The CDR3 region has the DNA TGTGCCAGCAGCTTAACGGAGTGGAACACTGAAGCTTTCTTT.

The rearrangement links TRBV27 to TRBJ2-5; D is tentatively TRBD1 or TRBD2 (6 bases each). Germline V lookup: CDR1 MNHEY, CDR2 SMNVEV (reference sequence). The ends were cut back, 6 bases at V and 5 bases at J, with 16 bases in the middle. CDR3 length: 14 residues. CDR3 residues: CASRPIGGTETQYF. Here the CDR3 DNA reads TGTGCCAGCAGGCCGATAGGGGGGACTGAGACCCAGTACTTC.

The gene calls are TRBV16 and TRBJ2-7, with D perhaps matching TRBD1 (6 bases). Germline CDR1 reads KGHSY; CDR2 reads FQNENV. V lost 4 bases and J 3 bases, leaving 7 bases between the germline ends. This CDR3 has 12 residues. The CDR3 sequence is CASSLDSYEQYF. CDR3 nucleotide sequence: TGTGCCAGCAGCCTGGACAGCTACGAGCAGTACTTC. Based on the CDR3 plus reference TRBV16 and TRBJ2-7, the full variable domain is GEEVAQTPKHLVRGEGQKAKLYCAPIKGHSYVFWYQQVLKNEFKFLISFQNENVFDETGMPKERFSAKCLPNSPCSLEIQATKLEDSAVYFCASSLDSYEQYFGPGTRLTVT.